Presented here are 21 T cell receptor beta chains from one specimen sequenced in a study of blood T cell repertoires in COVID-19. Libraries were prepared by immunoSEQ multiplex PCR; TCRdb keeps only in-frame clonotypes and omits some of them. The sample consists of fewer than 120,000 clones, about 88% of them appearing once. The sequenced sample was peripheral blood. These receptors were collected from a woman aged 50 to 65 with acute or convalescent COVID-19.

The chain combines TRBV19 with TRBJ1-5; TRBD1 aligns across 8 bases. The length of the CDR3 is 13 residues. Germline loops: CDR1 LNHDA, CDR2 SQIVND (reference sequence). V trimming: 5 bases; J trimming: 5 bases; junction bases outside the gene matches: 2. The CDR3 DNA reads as TGTGCCAGTAGTCAGGACAGGGATCAGCCCCAGCATTTT. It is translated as CASSQDRDQPQHF.

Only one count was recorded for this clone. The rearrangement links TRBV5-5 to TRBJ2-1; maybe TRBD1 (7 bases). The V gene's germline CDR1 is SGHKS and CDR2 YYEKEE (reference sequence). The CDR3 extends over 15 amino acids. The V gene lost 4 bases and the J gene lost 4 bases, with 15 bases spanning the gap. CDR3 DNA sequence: TGTGCCAGCAGCGGAGGGACAGTTCTTTACAATGAGCAGTTCTTC. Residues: CASSGGTVLYNEQFF.

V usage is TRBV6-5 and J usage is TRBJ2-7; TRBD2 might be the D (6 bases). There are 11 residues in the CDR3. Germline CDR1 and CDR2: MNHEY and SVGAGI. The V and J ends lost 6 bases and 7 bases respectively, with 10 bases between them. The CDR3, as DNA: TGTGCCAGCAGGGCAGCGGGTGAGCAGTACTTC. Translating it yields CASRAAGEQYF.

The CDR3 sequence is CAWSAGLAGGNEQFF. The CDR3, as DNA: TGTGCCTGGAGCGCGGGACTAGCGGGTGGGAATGAGCAGTTCTTC. The chain has TRBV30 and TRBJ2-1; TRBD2 matches at 12 bases. The length of the CDR3 is 15 residues. Germline lookup yields CDR1 GTSNPN and CDR2 SVGIG (reference sequence). V lost 3 bases to trimming and J lost 7 bases; unmatched junction nucleotides: 7.

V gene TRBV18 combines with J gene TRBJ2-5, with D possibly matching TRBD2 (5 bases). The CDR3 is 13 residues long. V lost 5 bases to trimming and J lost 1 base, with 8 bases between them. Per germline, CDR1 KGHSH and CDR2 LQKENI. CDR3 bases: TGTGCCAGCTCAGGAGGCCTCCAAGAGACCCAGTACTTC. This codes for CASSGGLQETQYF.

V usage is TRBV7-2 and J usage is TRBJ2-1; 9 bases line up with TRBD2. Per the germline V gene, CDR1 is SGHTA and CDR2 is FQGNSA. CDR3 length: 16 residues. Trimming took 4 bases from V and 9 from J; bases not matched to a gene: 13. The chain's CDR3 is CASSSTLGTSYSEQFF. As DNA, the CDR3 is TGTGCCAGCAGCTCGACCCTCGGGACTAGCTATAGTGAGCAGTTCTTC.

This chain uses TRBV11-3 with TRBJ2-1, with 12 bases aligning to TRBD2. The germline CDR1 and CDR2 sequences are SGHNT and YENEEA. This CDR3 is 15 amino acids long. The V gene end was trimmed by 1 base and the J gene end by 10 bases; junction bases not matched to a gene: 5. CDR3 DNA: TGTGCCAGCAGCTTAGGACTAGCGGGAGCACGGGAGCAGTTCTTC. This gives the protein CASSLGLAGAREQFF.

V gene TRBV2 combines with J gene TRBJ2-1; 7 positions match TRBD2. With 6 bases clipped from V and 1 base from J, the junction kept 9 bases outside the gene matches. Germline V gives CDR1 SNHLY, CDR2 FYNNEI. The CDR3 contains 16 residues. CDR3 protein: CASRKGRERSYNEQFF. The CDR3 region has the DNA TGTGCCAGCAGGAAAGGGAGGGAGCGATCCTACAATGAGCAGTTCTTC.

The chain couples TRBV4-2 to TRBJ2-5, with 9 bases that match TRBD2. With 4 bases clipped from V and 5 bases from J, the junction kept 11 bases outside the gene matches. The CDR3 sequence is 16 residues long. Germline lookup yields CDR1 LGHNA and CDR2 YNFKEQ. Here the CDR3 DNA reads TGTGCCAGCAGCCGACCTATAGCGGGAGTTGGGGAGACCCAGTACTTC. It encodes CASSRPIAGVGETQYF.

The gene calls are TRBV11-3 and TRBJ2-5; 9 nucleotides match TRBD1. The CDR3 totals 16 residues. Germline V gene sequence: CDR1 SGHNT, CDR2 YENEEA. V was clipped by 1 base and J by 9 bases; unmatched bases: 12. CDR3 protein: CASSLGPPGDRASQYF. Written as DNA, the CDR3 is TGTGCCAGCAGCTTAGGCCCACCCGGGGACAGGGCTTCCCAGTACTTC.

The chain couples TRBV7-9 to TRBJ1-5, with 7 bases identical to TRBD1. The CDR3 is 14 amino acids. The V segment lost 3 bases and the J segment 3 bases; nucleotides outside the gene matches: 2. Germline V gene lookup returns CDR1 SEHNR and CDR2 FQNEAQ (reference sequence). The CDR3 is CASSFGQVNQPQHF. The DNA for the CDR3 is TGTGCCAGCAGCTTTGGACAGGTCAATCAGCCCCAGCATTTT. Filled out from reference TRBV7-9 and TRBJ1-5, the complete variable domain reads DTGVSQNPRHKITKRGQNVTFRCDPISEHNRLYWYRQTLGQGPEFLTYFQNEAQLEKSRLLSDRFSAERPKGSFSTLEIQRTEQGDSAMYLCASSFGQVNQPQHFGDGTRLSIL.

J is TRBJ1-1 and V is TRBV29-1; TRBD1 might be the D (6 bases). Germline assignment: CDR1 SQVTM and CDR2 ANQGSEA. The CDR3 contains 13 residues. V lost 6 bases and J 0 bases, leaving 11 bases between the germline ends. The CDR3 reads CSVRQALNTEAFF. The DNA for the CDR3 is TGCAGCGTAAGACAGGCCCTGAACACTGAAGCTTTCTTT.

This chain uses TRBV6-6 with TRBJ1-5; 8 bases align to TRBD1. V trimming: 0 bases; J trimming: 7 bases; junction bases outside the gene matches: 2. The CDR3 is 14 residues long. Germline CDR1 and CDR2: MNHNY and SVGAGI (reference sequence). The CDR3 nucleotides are TGTGCCAGCAGTTACTCAGACAGGGGCCAGCCCCAGCATTTT. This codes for CASSYSDRGQPQHF.

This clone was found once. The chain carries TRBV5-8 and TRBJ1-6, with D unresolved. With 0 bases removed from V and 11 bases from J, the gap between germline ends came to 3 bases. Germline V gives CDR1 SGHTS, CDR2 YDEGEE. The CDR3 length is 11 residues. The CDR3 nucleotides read TGTGCCAGCAGCTTGGTAGCACCCCTCCACTTT. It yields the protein CASSLVAPLHF.

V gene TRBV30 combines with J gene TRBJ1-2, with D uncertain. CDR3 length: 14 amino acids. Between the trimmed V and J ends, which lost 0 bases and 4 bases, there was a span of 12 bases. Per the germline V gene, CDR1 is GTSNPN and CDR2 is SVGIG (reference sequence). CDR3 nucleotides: TGTGCCTGGAGTGTGCGGGGAAAGGGCTATGGCTACACCTTC. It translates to CAWSVRGKGYGYTF.

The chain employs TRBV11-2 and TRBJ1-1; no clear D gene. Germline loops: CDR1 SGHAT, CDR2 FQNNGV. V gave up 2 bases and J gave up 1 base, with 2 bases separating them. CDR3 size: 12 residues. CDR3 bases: TGTGCCAGCAGCTTACAGAACACTGAAGCTTTCTTT. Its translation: CASSLQNTEAFF.

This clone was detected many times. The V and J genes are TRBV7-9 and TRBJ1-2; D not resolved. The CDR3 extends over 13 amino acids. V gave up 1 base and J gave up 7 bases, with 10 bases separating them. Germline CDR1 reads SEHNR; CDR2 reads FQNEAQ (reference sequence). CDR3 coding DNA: TGTGCCAGCAGCTTAGGGCAATCCCGTGGCTACACCTTC. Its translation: CASSLGQSRGYTF. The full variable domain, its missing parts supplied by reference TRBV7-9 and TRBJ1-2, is DTGVSQNPRHKITKRGQNVTFRCDPISEHNRLYWYRQTLGQGPEFLTYFQNEAQLEKSRLLSDRFSAERPKGSFSTLEIQRTEQGDSAMYLCASSLGQSRGYTFGSGTRLTVV.

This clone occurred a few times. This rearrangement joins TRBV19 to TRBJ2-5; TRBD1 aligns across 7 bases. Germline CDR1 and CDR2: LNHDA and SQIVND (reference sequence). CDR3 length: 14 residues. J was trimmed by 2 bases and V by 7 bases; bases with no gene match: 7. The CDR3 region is CASTPTGLQETQYF. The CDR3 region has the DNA TGTGCCAGTACCCCGACAGGGCTACAAGAGACCCAGTACTTC.

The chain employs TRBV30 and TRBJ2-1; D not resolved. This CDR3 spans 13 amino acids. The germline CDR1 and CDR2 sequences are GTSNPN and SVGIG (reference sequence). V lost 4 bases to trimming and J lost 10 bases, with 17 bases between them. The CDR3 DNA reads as TGTGCCTGGATGATCTCAGCTATCGGGGAGCAGTTCTTC. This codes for CAWMISAIGEQFF.

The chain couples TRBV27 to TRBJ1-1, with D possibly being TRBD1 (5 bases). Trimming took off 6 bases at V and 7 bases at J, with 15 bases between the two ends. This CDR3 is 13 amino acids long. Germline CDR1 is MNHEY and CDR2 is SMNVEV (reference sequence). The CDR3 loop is CASRVRLGGEAFF. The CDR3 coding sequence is TGTGCCAGCAGAGTTCGACTGGGGGGTGAAGCTTTCTTT.

The CDR3 DNA reads as TGTGCCTGGAGTGGCGGACAGGGTGCTAATGAAAAACTGTTTTTT. This translates into CAWSGGQGANEKLFF. The chain employs TRBV30 and TRBJ1-4; 8 bases are shared with TRBD1. The CDR3 totals 15 residues. Trimming at V came to 1 base and at J to 3 bases, leaving 4 bases not matched to a gene. Germline CDR1 and CDR2: GTSNPN and SVGIG (reference sequence).